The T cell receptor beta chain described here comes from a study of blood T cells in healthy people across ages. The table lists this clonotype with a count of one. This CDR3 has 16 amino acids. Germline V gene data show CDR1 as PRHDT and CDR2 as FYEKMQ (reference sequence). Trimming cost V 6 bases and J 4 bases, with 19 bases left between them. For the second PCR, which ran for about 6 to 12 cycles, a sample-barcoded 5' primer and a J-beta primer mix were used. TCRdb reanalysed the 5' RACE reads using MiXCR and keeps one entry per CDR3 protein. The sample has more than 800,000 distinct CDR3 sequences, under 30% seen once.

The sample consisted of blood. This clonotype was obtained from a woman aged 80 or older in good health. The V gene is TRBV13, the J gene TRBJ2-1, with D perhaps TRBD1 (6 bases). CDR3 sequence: CASRLNPQGYYNEQFF. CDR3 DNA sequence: TGTGCCAGCAGGCTAAATCCCCAGGGGTATTACAATGAGCAGTTCTTC.